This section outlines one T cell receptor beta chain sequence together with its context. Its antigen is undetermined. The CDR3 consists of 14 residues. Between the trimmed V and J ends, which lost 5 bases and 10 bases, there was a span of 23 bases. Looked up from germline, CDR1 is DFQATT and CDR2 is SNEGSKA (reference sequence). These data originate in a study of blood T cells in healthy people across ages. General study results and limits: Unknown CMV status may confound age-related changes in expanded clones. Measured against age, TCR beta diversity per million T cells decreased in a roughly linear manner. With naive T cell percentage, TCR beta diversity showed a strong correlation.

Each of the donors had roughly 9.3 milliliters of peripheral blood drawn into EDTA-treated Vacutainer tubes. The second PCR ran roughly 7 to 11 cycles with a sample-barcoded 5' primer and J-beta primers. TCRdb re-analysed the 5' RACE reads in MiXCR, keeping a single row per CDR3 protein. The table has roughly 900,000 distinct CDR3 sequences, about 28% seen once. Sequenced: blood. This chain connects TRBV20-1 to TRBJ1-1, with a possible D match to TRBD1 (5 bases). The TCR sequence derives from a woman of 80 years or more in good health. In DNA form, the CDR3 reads TGCAGTGCTGACTCACCGGGACCGAGGGGAACAGCTTTCTTT. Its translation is CSADSPGPRGTAFF.